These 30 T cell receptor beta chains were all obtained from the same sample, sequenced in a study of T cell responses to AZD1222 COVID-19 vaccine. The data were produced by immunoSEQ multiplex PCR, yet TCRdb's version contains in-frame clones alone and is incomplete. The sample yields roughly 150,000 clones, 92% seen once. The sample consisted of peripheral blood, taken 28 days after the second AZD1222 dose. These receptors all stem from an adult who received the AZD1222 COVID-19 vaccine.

The CDR3 protein is CASTPGDSSTDTQYF. The DNA for the CDR3 is TGTGCCAGTACCCCGGGTGACTCTAGCACAGATACGCAGTATTTT. The chain is built from TRBV19 and TRBJ2-3; no firm D call. Germline V lookup: CDR1 LNHDA, CDR2 SQIVND (reference sequence). Trimming removed 7 bases from V and 0 bases from J, with 14 bases in between. The CDR3 has 15 amino acids.

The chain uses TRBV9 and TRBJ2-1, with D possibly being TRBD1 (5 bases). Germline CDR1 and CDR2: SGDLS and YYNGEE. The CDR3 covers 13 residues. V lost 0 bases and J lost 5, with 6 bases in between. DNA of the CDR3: TGTGCCAGCAGCGTAGTGGGGCACAATGAGCAGTTCTTC. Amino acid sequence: CASSVVGHNEQFF. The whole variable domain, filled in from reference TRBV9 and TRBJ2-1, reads DSGVTQTPKHLITATGQRVTLRCSPRSGDLSVYWYQQSLDQGLQFLIQYYNGEERAKGNILERFSAQQFPDLHSELNLSSLELGDSALYFCASSVVGHNEQFFGPGTRLTVL.

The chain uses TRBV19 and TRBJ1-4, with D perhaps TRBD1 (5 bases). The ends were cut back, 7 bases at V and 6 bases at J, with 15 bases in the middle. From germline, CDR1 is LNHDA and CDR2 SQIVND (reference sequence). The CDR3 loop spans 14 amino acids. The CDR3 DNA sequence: TGTGCCAGTACCCCAGGAGTGGGGGATGAAAAACTGTTTTTT. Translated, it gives CASTPGVGDEKLFF.

CDR3 sequence: CAISDYAGGANVLTF. The CDR3 DNA reads as TGTGCCATCAGTGATTATGCGGGGGGGGCCAACGTCCTGACTTTC. The V call is TRBV10-3, the J call TRBJ2-6, with a possible D match to TRBD2 (6 bases). The germline V and J ends were trimmed by 3 bases and 4 bases, with 10 bases remaining between them. Per germline, CDR1 ENHRY and CDR2 SYGVKD. CDR3 length: 15 amino acids.

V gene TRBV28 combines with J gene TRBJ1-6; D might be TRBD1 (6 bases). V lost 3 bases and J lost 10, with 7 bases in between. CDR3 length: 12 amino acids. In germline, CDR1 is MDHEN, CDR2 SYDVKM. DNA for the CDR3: TGTGCCAGCAGTTTTGGGGGCTCACCCCTCCACTTT. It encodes CASSFGGSPLHF.

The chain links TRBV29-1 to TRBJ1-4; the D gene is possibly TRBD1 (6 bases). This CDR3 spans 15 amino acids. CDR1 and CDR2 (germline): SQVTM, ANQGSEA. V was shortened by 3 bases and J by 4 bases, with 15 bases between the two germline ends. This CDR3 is CSVDISGQRNEKLFF. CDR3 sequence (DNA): TGCAGCGTTGATATCTCGGGACAACGTAATGAAAAACTGTTTTTT.

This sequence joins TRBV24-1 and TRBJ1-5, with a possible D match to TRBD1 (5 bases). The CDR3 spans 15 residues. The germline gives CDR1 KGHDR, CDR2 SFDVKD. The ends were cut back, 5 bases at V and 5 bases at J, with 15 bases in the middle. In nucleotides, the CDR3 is TGTGCCACCAGTGCACGGGGGGGGGATTATCAGCCCCAGCATTTT. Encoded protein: CATSARGGDYQPQHF.

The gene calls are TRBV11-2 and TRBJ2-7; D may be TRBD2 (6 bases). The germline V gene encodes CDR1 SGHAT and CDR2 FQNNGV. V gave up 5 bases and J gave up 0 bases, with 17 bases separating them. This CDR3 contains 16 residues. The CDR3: CASSPSGSGYSYEQYF. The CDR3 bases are TGTGCCAGCAGCCCATCGGGTAGCGGTTACTCCTACGAGCAGTACTTC.

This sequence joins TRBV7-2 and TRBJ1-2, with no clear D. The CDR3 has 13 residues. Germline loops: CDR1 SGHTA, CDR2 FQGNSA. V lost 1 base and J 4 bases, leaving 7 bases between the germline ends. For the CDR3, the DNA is TGTGCCAGCAGCTTAGGCGGAACCTATGGCTACACCTTC. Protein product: CASSLGGTYGYTF.

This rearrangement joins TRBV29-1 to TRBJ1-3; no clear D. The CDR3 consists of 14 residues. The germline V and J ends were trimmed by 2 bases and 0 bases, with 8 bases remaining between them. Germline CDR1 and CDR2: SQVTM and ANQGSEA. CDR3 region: CSVEPSNSGNTIYF. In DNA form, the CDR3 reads TGCAGCGTTGAACCCTCGAACTCTGGAAACACCATATATTTT.

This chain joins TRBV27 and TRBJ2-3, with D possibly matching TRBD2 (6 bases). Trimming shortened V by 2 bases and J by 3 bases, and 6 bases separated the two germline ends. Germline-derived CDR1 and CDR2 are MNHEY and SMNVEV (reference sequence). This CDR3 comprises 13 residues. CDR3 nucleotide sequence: TGTGCCAGCAGTTTACGGGGGACAGATACGCAGTATTTT. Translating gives CASSLRGTDTQYF.

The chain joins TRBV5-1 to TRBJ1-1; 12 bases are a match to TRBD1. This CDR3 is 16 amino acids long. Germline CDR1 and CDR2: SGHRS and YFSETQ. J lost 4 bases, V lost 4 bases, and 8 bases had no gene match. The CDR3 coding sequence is TGCGCCAGCAGCCCTGGGACAGGGGGCTTCGGCACTGAAGCTTTCTTT. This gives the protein CASSPGTGGFGTEAFF.

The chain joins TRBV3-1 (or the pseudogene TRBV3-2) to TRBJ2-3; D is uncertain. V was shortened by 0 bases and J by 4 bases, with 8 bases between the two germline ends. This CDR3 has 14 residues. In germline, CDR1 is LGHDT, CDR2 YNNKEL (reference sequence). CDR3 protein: CASSQERPADTQYF. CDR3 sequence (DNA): TGTGCCAGCAGCCAAGAAAGACCCGCAGATACGCAGTATTTT.

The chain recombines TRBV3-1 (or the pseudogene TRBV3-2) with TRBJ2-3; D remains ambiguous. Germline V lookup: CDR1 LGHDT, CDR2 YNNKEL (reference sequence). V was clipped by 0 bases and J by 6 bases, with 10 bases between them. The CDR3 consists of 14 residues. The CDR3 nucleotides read TGTGCCAGCAGCCAAGAGGGCCGGCGGGATACGCAGTATTTT. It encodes CASSQEGRRDTQYF.

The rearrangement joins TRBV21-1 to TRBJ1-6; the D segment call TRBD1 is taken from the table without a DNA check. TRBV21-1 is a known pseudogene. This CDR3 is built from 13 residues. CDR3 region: CASSKYRASPLHF. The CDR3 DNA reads TGTGCCAGCAGCAAGTACAGGGCCTCACCCCTCCACTTT.

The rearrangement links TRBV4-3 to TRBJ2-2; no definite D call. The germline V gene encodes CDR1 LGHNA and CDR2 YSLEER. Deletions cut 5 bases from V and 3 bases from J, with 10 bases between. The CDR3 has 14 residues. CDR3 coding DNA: TGCGCCAGCAGCATGGACGGTTACACCGGGGAGCTGTTTTTT. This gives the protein CASSMDGYTGELFF.

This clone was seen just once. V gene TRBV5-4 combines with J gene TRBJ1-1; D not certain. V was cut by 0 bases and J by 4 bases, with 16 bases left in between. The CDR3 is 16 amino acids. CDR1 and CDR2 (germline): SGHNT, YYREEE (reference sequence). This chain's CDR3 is CASSLGAGRQVTEAFF. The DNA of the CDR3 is TGTGCCAGCAGCTTGGGGGCGGGGAGGCAGGTCACTGAAGCTTTCTTT. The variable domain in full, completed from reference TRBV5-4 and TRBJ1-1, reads ETGVTQSPTHLIKTRGQQVTLRCSSQSGHNTVSWYQQALGQGPQFIFQYYREEENGRGNFPPRFSGLQFPNYSSELNVNALELDDSALYLCASSLGAGRQVTEAFFGQGTRLTVV.

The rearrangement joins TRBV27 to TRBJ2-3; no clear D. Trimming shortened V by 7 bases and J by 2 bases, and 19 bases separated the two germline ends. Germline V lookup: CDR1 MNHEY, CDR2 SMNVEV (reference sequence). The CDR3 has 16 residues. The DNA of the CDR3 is TGTGCCAGCACGGGTCGTGAAGGGTCGGACACAGATACGCAGTATTTT. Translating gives CASTGREGSDTDTQYF.

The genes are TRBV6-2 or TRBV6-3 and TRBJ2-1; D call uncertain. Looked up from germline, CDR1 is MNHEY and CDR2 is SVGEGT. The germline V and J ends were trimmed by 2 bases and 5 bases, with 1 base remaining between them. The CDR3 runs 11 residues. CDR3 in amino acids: CASSYHNEQFF. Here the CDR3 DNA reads TGTGCCAGCAGTTACCACAATGAGCAGTTCTTC.

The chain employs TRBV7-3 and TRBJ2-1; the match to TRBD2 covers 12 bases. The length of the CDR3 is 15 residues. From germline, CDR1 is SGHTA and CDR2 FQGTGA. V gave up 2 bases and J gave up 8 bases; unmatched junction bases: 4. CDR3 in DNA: TGTGCCAGCAGCTTACTAGCGGGAGGGCCGCATGAGCAGTTCTTC. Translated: CASSLLAGGPHEQFF.

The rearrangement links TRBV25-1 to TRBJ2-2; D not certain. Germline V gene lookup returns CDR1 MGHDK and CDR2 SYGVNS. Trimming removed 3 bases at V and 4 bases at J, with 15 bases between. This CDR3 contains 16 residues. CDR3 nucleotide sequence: TGTGCCAGCAGTGAGATATTGTCCTCGGGCACCGGGGAGCTGTTTTTT. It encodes CASSEILSSGTGELFF.

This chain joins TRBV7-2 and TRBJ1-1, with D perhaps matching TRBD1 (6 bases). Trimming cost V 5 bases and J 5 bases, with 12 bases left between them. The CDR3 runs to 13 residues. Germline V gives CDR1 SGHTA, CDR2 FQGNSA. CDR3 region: CASSKEGETEAFF. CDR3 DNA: TGTGCCAGCAGCAAAGAGGGGGAAACTGAAGCTTTCTTT.

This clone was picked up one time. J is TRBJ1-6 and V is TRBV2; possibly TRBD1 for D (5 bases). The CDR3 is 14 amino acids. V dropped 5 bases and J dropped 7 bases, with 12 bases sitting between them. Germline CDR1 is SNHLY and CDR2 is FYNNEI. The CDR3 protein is CASSPGTENSPLHF. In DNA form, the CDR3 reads TGTGCCAGCAGTCCAGGGACGGAGAATTCACCCCTCCACTTT.

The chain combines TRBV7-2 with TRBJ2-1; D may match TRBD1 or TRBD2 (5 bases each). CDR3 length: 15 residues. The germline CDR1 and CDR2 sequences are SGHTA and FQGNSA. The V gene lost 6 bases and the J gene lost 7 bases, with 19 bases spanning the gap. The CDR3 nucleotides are TGTGCCAGCAGTAGCTTCGGGACCACTGTGAATGAGCAGTTCTTC. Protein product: CASSSFGTTVNEQFF.

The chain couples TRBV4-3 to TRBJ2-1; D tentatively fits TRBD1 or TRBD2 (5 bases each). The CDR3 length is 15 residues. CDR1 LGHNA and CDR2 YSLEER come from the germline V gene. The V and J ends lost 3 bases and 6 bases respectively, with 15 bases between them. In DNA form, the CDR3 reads TGCGCCAGCAGCCAGGGTTTGGGGACCCTCAATGAGCAGTTCTTC. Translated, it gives CASSQGLGTLNEQFF.

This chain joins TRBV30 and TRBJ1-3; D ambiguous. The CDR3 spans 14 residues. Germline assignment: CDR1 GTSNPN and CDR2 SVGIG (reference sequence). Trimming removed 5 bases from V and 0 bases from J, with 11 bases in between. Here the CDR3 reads CAWVRPSSGNTIYF. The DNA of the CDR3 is TGTGCCTGGGTCAGACCGAGCTCTGGAAACACCATATATTTT.

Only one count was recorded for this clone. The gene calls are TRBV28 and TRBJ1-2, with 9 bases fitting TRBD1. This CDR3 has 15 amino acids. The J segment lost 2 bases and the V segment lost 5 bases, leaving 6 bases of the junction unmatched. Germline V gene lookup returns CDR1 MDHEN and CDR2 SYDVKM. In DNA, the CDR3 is TGTGCCAGCAGTCTACCCGGACAGGGGAACTATGGCTACACCTTC. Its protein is CASSLPGQGNYGYTF.

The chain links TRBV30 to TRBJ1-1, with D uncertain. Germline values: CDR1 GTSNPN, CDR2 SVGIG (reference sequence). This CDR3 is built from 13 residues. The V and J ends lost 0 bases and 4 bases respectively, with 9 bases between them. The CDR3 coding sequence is TGTGCCTGGAGTGTAAAAGTAGGCACTGAAGCTTTCTTT. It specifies CAWSVKVGTEAFF. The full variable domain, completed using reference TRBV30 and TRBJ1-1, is SQTIHQWPATLVQPVGSPLSLECTVEGTSNPNLYWYRQAAGRGLQLLFYSVGIGQISSEVPQNLSASRPQDRQFILSSKKLLLSDSGFYLCAWSVKVGTEAFFGQGTRLTVV.

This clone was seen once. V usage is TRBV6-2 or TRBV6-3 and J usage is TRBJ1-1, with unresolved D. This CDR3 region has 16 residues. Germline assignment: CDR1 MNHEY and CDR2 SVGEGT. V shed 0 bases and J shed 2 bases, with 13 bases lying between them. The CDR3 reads CASSYSTRAGNTEAFF. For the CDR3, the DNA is TGTGCCAGCAGTTACTCGACAAGGGCGGGAAACACTGAAGCTTTCTTT.

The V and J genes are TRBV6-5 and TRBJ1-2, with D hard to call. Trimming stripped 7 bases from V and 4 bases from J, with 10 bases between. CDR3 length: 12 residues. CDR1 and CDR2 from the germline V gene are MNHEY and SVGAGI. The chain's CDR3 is CASMADSYGYTF. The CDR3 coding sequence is TGTGCCAGCATGGCAGACTCCTATGGCTACACCTTC.